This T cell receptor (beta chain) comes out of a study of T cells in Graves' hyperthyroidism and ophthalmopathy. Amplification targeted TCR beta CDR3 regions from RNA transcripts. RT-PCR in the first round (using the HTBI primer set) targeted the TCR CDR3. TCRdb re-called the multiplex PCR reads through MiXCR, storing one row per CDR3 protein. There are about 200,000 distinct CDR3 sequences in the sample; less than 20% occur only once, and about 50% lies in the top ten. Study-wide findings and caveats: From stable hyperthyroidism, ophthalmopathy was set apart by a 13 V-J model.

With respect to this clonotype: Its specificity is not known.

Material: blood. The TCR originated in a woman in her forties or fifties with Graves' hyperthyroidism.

The CDR3 DNA reads TGTGCCAGCACCAGAACGGGACCCGGGGAGCTGTTTTTT. Its translation is CASTRTGPGELFF. This chain links TRBV7-9 with TRBJ2-2; the D call may be TRBD1 or TRBD2 (5 bases each). The length of the CDR3 is 13 residues. Germline V gene data show CDR1 as SEHNR and CDR2 as FQNEAQ (reference sequence). The ends were cut back, 7 bases at V and 6 bases at J, with 12 bases in the middle. Full variable domain (outside the CDR3, taken from reference TRBV7-9 and TRBJ2-2): DTGVSQNPRHKITKRGQNVTFRCDPISEHNRLYWYRQTLGQGPEFLTYFQNEAQLEKSRLLSDRFSAERPKGSFSTLEIQRTEQGDSAMYLCASTRTGPGELFFGEGSRLTVL.